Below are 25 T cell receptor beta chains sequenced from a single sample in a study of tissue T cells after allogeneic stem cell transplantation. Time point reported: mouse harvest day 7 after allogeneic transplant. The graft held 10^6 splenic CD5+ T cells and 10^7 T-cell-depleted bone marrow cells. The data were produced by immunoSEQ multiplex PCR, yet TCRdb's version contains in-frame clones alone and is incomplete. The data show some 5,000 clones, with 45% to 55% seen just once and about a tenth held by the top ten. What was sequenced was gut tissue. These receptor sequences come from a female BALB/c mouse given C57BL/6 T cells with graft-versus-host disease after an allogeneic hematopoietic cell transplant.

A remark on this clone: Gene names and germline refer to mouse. The chain's CDR3 is CASSLSGGSYEQYF. CDR3 bases read: TGTGCCAGCAGTCTGTCAGGGGGCTCCTATGAACAGTAC. The rearrangement joins TRBV26 to TRBJ2-7, with D perhaps TRBD1 (6 bases). Read data end 1 residue before the CDR3 end; the end is taken from the germline J gene. The V gene lost 0 bases and the J gene lost 0 bases, with 6 bases spanning the gap. Germline V gives CDR1 KGHPV, CDR2 FQNQEV (reference sequence). The CDR3 is 14 residues long.

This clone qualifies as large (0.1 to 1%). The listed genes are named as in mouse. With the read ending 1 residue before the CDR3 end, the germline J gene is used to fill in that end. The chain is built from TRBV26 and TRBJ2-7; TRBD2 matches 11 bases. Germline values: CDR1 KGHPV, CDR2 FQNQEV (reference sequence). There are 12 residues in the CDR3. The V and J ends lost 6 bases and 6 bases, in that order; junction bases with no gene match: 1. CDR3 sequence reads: CASRDWGVEQYF. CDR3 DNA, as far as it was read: TGTGCCAGCAGGGACTGGGGGGTTGAACAGTAC.

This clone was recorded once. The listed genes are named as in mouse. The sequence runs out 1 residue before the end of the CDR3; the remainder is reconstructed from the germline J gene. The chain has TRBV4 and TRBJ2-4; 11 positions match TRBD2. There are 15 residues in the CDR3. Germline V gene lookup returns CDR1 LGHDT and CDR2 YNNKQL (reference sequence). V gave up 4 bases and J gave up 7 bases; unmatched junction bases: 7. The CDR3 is CASSWTGGRMDTLYF. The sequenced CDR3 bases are TGTGCCAGCAGCTGGACTGGGGGGAGGATGGACACCTTGTAC.

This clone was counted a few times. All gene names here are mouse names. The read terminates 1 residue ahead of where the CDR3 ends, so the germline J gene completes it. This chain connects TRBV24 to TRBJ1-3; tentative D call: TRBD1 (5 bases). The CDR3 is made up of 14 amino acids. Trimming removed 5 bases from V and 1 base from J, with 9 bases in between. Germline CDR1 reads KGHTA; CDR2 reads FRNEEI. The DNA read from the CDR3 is TGTGCCAGCAGTTATCAGGGCTCTGGAAATACGCTCTAT. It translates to CASSYQGSGNTLY. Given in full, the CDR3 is CASSYQGSGNTLYF.

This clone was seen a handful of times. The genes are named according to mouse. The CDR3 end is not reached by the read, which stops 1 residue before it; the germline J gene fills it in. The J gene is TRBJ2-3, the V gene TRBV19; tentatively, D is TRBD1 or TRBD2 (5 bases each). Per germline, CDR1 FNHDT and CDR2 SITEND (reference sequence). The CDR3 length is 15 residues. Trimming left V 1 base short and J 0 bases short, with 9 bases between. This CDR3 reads CASSIPGPSAETLYF. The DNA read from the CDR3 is TGTGCCAGCAGTATACCGGGGCCTAGTGCAGAAACGCTGTAT.

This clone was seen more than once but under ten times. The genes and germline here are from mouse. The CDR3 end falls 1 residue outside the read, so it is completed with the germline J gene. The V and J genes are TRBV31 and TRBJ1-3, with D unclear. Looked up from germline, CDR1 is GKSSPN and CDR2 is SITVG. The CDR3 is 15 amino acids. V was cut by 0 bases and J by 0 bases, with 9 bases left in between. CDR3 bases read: TGTGCCTGGAGTCTAAGGTGGTATTCTGGAAATACGCTCTAT. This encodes CAWSLRWYSGNTLY. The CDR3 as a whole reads CAWSLRWYSGNTLYF.

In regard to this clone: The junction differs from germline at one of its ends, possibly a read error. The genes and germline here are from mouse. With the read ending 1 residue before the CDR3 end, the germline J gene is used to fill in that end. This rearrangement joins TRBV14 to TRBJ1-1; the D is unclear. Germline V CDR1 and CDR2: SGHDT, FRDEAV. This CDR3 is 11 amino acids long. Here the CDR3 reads CASSLNKEVFF. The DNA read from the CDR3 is TGTGCCAGCAGTTTAAACAAAGAAGTCTTC. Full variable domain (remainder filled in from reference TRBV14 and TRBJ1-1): EAGVTQSPRYAVLQEGQAVSFWCDPISGHDTLYWYQQPRDQGPQLLVYFRDEAVIDNSQLPSDRFSAVRPKGTNSTLKIQSAKQGDTATYLCASSLNKEVFFGKGTRLTVV.

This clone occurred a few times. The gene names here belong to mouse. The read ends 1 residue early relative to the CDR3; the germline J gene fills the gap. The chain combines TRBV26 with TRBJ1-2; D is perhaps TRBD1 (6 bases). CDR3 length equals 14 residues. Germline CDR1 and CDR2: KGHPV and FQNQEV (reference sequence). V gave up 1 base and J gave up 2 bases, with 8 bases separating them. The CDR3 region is CASSLWQGNSDYTF. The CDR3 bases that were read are TGTGCCAGCAGTCTGTGGCAGGGGAACTCCGACTACACC.

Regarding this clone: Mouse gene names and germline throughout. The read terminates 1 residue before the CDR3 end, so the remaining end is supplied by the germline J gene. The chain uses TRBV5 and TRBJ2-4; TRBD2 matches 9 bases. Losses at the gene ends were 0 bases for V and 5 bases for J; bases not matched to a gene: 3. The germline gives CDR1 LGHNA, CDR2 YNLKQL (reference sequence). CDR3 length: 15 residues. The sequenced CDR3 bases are TGTGCCAGCAGCCAAGACTGGGGGGGTCGAAACACCTTGTAC. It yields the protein CASSQDWGGRNTLY. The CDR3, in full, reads CASSQDWGGRNTLYF.

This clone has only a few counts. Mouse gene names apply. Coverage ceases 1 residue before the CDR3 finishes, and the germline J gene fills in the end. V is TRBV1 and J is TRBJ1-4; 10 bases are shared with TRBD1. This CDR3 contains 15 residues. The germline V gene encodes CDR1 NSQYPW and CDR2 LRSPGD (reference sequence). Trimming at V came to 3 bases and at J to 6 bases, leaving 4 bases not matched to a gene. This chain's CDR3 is CTCSAAGTGDERLFF. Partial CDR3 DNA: TGCACCTGCAGTGCGGCCGGGACAGGGGACGAAAGATTATTT.

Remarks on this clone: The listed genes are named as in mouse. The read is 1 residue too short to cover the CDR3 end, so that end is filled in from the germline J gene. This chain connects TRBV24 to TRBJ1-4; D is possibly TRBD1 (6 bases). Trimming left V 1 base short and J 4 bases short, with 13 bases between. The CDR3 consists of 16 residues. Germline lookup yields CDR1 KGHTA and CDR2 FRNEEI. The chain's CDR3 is CASSLSLRDNNERLFF. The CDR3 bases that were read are TGTGCCAGCAGTCTGTCGCTCCGGGACAACAACGAAAGATTATTT.

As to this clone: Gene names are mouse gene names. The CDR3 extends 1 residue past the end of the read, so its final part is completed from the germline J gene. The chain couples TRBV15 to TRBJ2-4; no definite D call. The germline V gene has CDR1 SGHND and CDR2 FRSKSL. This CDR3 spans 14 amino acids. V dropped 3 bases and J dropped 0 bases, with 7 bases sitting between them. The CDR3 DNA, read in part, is TGTGCCAGCAGTTTGGCTGGCAGTCAAAACACCTTGTAC. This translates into CASSLAGSQNTLY. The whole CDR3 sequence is CASSLAGSQNTLYF.

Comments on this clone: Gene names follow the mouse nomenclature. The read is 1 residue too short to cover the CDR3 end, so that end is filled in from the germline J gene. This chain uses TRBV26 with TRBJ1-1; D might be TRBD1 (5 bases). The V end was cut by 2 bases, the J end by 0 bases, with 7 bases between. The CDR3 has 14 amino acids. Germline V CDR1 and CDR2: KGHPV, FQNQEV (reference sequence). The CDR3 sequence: CASSLQTANTEVFF. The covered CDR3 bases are TGTGCCAGCAGTCTGCAGACAGCAAACACAGAAGTCTTC. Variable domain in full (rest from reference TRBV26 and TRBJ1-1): NSKVIQTPRYLVKGQGQKAKMRCIPEKGHPVVFWYQQNKNNEFKFLINFQNQEVLQQIDMTEKRFSAECPSNSPCSLEIQSSEAGDSALYLCASSLQTANTEVFFGKGTRLTVV.

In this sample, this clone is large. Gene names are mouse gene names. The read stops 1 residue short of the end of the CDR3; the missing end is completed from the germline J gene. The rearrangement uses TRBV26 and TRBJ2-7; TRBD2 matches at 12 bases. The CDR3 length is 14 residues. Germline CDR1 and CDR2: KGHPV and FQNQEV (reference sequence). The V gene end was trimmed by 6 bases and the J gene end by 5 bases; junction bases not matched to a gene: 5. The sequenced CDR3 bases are TGTGCCAGCAGCTTCCGGGACTGGGGGGATGAACAGTAC. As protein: CASSFRDWGDEQY. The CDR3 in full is CASSFRDWGDEQYF.

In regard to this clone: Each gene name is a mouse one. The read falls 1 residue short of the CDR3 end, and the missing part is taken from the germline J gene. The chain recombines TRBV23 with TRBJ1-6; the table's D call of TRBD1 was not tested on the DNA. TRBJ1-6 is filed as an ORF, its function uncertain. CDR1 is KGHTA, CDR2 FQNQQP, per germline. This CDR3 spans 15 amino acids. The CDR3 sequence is CSSSPTASYNSPLYF. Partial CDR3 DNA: TGCTCCAGCAGTCCGACAGCTTCCTATAATTCGCCCCTCTAC.

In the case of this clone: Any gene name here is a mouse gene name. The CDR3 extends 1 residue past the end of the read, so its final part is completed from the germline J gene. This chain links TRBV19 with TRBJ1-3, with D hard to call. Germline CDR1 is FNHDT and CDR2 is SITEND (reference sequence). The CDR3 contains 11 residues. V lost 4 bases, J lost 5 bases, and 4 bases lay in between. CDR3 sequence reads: CASSPRNTLYF. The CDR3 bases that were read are TGTGCCAGCAGTCCTAGAAATACGCTCTAT.

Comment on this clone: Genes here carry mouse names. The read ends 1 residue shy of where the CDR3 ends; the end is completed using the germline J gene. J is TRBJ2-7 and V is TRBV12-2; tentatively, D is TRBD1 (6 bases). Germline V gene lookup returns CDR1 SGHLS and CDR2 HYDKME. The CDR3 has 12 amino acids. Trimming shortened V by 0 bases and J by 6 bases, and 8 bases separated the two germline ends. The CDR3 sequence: CASSLDRIEQYF. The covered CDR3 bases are TGTGCCAGCTCTCTCGACAGGATTGAACAGTAC. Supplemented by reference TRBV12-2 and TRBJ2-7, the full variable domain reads NSGVVQSPRYIIKGKGERSILKCIPISGHLSVAWYQQTQGQELKFFIQHYDKMERDKGNLPSRFSVQQFDDYHSEMNMSALELEDSAVYFCASSLDRIEQYFGPGTRLTVL.

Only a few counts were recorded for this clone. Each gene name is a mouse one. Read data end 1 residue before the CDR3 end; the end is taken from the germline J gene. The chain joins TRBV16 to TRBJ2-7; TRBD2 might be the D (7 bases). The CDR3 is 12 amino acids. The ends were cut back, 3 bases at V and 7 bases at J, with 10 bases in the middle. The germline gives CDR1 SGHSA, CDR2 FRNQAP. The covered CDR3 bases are TGTGCAAGCAGCTTTGGGGGGCGGGAACAGTAC. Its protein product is CASSFGGREQY. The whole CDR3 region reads CASSFGGREQYF. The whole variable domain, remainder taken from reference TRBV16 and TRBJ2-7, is NAGVIQTPRHKVTGKGQEATLWCEPISGHSAVFWYRQTIVQGLEFLTYFRNQAPIDDSGMPKERFSAQMPNQSHSTLKIQSTQPQDSAVYLCASSFGGREQYFGPGTRLTVL.

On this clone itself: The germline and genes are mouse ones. CDR3 protein: CASSLDRTGQLYF. The CDR3 DNA, read in part, is TGTGCAAGCAGCTTAGATAGGACCGGGCAGCTCTAC. The chain carries TRBV16 and TRBJ2-2, with D uncertain. Read sequence stops 1 residue before the CDR3 end, and the germline J gene provides the missing end. Trimming removed 0 bases at V and 5 bases at J, with 4 bases between. Germline lookup yields CDR1 SGHSA and CDR2 FRNQAP. The CDR3 extends over 13 amino acids. The variable domain in full, with the rest retrieved from reference TRBV16 and TRBJ2-2, is NAGVIQTPRHKVTGKGQEATLWCEPISGHSAVFWYRQTIVQGLEFLTYFRNQAPIDDSGMPKERFSAQMPNQSHSTLKIQSTQPQDSAVYLCASSLDRTGQLYFGEGSKLTVL.

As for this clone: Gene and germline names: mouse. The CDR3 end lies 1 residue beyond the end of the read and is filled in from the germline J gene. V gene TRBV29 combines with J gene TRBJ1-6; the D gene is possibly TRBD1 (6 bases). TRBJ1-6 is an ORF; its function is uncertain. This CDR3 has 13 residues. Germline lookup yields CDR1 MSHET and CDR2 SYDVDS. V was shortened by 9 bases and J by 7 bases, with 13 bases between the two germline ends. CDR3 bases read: TGTGCTAGGGTACAGGGTGGAAATTCGCCCCTCTAC. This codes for CARVQGGNSPLY. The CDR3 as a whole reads CARVQGGNSPLYF.

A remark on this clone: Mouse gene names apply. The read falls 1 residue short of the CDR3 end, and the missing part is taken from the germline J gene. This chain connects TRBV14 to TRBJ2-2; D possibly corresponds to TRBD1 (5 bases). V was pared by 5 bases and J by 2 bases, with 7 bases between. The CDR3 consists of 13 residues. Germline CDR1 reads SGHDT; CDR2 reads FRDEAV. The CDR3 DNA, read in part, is TGTGCCAGCAGATACAGGAACACCGGGCAGCTCTAC. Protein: CASRYRNTGQLY. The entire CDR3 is CASRYRNTGQLYF. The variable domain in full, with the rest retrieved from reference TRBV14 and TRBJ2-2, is EAGVTQSPRYAVLQEGQAVSFWCDPISGHDTLYWYQQPRDQGPQLLVYFRDEAVIDNSQLPSDRFSAVRPKGTNSTLKIQSAKQGDTATYLCASRYRNTGQLYFGEGSKLTVL.

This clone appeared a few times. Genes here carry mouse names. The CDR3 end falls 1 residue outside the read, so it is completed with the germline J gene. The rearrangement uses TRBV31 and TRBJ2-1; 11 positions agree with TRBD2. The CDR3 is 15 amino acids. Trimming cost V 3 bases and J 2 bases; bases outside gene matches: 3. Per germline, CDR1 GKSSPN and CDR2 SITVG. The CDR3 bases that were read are TGTGCCTGGAGGCTGACTGGGGGGGACTATGCTGAGCAGTTC. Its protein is CAWRLTGGDYAEQF. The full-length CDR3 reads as CAWRLTGGDYAEQFF.

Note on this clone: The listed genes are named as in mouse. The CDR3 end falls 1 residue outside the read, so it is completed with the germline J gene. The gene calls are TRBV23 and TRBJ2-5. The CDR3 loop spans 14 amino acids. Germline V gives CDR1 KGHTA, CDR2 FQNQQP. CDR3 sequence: CSSSQGFIQDTQYF. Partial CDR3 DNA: TGCTCCAGCAGTCAAGGCTTCATCCAAGACACCCAGTAC.

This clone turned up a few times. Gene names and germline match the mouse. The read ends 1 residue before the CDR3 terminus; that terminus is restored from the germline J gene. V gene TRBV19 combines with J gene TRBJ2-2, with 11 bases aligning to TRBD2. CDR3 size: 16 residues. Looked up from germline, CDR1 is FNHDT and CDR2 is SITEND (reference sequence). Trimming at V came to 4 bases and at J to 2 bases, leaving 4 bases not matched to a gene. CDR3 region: CASSPRTGGNTGQLYF. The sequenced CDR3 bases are TGTGCCAGCAGTCCCCGGACTGGGGGGAACACCGGGCAGCTCTAC.

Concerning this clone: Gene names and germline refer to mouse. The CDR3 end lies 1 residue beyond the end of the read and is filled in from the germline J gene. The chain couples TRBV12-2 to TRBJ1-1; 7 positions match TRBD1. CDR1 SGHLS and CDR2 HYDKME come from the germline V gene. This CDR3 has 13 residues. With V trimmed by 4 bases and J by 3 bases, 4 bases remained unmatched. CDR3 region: CASSLGQDTEVFF. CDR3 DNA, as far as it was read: TGTGCCAGCTCCCTTGGACAGGACACAGAAGTCTTC. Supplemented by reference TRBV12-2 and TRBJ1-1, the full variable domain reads NSGVVQSPRYIIKGKGERSILKCIPISGHLSVAWYQQTQGQELKFFIQHYDKMERDKGNLPSRFSVQQFDDYHSEMNMSALELEDSAVYFCASSLGQDTEVFFGKGTRLTVV.